This T cell receptor beta chain was profiled in a study of vaccination and CD4 T cells after COVID-19. The CDR3 is 14 residues long. V lost 4 bases, J lost 7 bases, and 9 bases stayed unmatched. Germline V gene data show CDR1 as SEHNR and CDR2 as FQNEAQ (reference sequence). Remarks on this clonotype: Its antigen remains unidentified.

Documented treatment: approximately nine-day PBMC culture with coronavirus spike peptide pools or control peptides (ViraFEST assay). Expanded clonotypes were found by TCR sequencing after peptide-pool stimulation (ViraFEST). The Oncomine TCR Beta short-read assay sequenced DNA from cultured CD4+ T cells. TCRdb re-analysed the PCR reads in MiXCR, keeping a single row per CDR3 protein. Among about 12,000 distinct CDR3 sequences, 35% to 45% were seen once, and the ten largest hold 23%. The chain combines TRBV7-9 with TRBJ2-7; 8 nucleotides match TRBD1. Sequencing was done on a sample of cultured CD4+ T cells from blood. The TCR originated in a human donor with COVID-19. CDR3 bases: TGTGCCAGCAGCTCCGGACAGGGTGGATGGGAGCAGTACTTC. This translates into CASSSGQGGWEQYF.